These 8 T cell receptor beta chains originate from one sample sequenced in a study of T cell repertoires in cytomegalovirus infection. TCRdb analysed the reads with MiXCR anew, one entry per CDR3 protein. Counted here are under 95,000 distinct CDR3 sequences, about half occurring once; the ten biggest clones make up 90% to 95%. Antigen specificity for these receptors is unknown. Sequencing was performed on CD8+ T cells from cultured PBMCs, taken from culture after CMV antigen stimulation. The receptors were sampled from a human donor in good health (CMV status not recorded). Some clones in this sample may be carry-over from other donors' samples.

In this sample, this clonotype turned up many times. The CDR3 DNA is TGTGCCAGCAGCTTAGATCAGGGGGCTGGGGCCAACGTCCTGACTTTC. This gives the protein CASSLDQGAGANVLTF. The chain couples TRBV7-8 to TRBJ2-6, with 7 bases identical to TRBD1. CDR1 is SGHVS and CDR2 is FQNEAQ in the germline V gene. The ends lost 1 base at V and 2 bases at J; junction bases unmatched: 2. The CDR3 has 16 amino acids.

On this clonotype: The CDR3 ends on some other residue instead of the conserved phenylalanine or tryptophan, so this is likely a read error. This chain connects TRBV28 to TRBJ2-3; D is possibly TRBD1 (5 bases). The length of the CDR3 is 20 residues. Germline loops: CDR1 MDHEN, CDR2 SYDVKM. The V and J ends lost 6 bases and 0 bases respectively, with 28 bases between them. The DNA of the CDR3 is TGTGCCAGCAGCTTCCCTGGTGCAGGGCCTTACACTACTAGCACAGATACGCAGTATTAT. This translates into CASSFPGAGPYTTSTDTQYY.

This clonotype was counted a few times. V usage is TRBV12-3 or TRBV12-4 and J usage is TRBJ2-6, with TRBD2 identical over 12 bases. The CDR3 is 18 residues long. V was pared by 6 bases and J by 2 bases, with 8 bases of the junction left unmatched. Here the CDR3 DNA reads TGTGCCAGCAGAGGGACTAGCGGGCCTCCGGCTGGGGCCAACGTCCTGACTTTC. Translated: CASRGTSGPPAGANVLTF.

This clonotype was counted only a few times. The chain joins TRBV7-6 to TRBJ1-2, with 8 positions matching TRBD1. CDR3 length: 14 residues. Germline values: CDR1 SGHVS, CDR2 FNYEAQ. Trimming cost V 5 bases and J 3 bases; bases outside gene matches: 5. The CDR3 loop is CASSPQDRDYGYTF. As DNA, the CDR3 is TGTGCCAGCAGCCCCCAGGACAGGGACTATGGCTACACCTTC.

The V gene is TRBV10-3, the J gene TRBJ2-2, with D tentatively TRBD1 or TRBD2 (5 bases each). Germline-derived CDR1 and CDR2 are ENHRY and SYGVKD. With 4 bases removed from V and 0 bases from J, the gap between germline ends came to 9 bases. The CDR3 contains 15 residues. As DNA, the CDR3 is TGTGCCATCAGTGTCGGGACGCCGAACACCGGGGAGCTGTTTTTT. Encoded protein: CAISVGTPNTGELFF.

The chain combines TRBV12-5 with TRBJ2-5; possible D gene TRBD2, 6 bases. Trimming stripped 2 bases from V and 5 bases from J, with 12 bases between. CDR3 length: 14 amino acids. Germline V gives CDR1 LGHNT, CDR2 FRNRAP. The CDR3 reads CASGLYPGEETQYF. In DNA, the CDR3 is TGTGCTAGTGGTTTGTATCCGGGAGAGGAGACCCAGTACTTC.

V is TRBV11-2 and J is TRBJ1-1; TRBD1 agrees at 7 bases. Germline V gene data show CDR1 as SGHAT and CDR2 as FQNNGV. V was clipped by 3 bases and J by 4 bases; unmatched bases: 2. The CDR3 sequence is 13 residues long. CDR3 in DNA: TGTGCCAGCAGCTTCGCAGGGGGCACTGAAGCTTTCTTT. It codes for CASSFAGGTEAFF.

The chain has TRBV6-5 and TRBJ2-5; 8 bases match TRBD2. Germline V gene sequence: CDR1 MNHEY, CDR2 SVGAGI. Trimming removed 4 bases from V and 3 bases from J; junction bases left unmatched: 10. The CDR3 runs to 16 residues. The CDR3 is CASSSVAGTPKETQYF. CDR3 nucleotides: TGTGCCAGCAGTTCCGTAGCGGGAACCCCAAAAGAGACCCAGTACTTC.